A selection of T cell receptor beta chains follows, all from one sample in a study of cytomegalovirus exposure and HLA in healthy donors. Only in-frame clones appear in the TCRdb table, and some are missing; sequencing was by immunoSEQ multiplex PCR. This sample has about 140,000 clones, with around four fifths found just once. Sequencing was carried out using PBMCs. Receptors originate from a man aged 30 to 45 in good health and CMV-seronegative. Each CDR3 is given with its conserved first and last residue. The order of the fields is J gene, clone size, V gene, CDR3 protein. Expanded clones are given a class, and other clones once, few, many or no size at all.

>TRBJ2-7|NA|TRBV6-5
CASSRPGTSGHEQYF
>TRBJ1-2|NA|TRBV6-5
CASSYSGAAFNYGYTF
>TRBJ2-7|few|TRBV5-5
CASSPPGQGKFGLSYEQYF
>TRBJ2-2|NA|TRBV5-4
CASSLLSRGLFGELFF
>TRBJ1-6|NA|TRBV9
CASSVAGQGATNNSPLHF
>TRBJ1-1|few|TRBV5-6
CASSLNRMNTEAFF
>TRBJ1-2|NA|TRBV6-5
CASSYSTGAYGYTF
>TRBJ1-4|NA|TRBV27
CASRNFDRGNEKLFF
>TRBJ2-7|few|TRBV6-5
CASSLKQWAYEQYF
>TRBJ1-2|few|TRBV27
CASSIIPGQGTYGYTF
>TRBJ1-1|NA|TRBV27
CASKVWALDLVTEAFF
>TRBJ2-7|NA|TRBV28
CASSLSGLAAYEQYF
>TRBJ2-1|NA|TRBV2
CASSEVAGNYNEQFF
>TRBJ1-1|NA|TRBV9
CASSNRDSSRAFF
>TRBJ2-5|NA|TRBV6-1
CASSIDRSWWETQYF
>TRBJ2-1|NA|TRBV6-6
CASSSGTSGGREQFF
>TRBJ2-6|once|TRBV2
CASSPQGSGANVLTF
>TRBJ2-4|NA|TRBV5-1
CASRERLAKNIQYF
>TRBJ2-7|NA|TRBV27
CASSLSTGLLRDEQYF
>TRBJ1-2|few|TRBV27
CASSDRGRRGYTF
>TRBJ1-6|few|TRBV4-1
CASSQGRAEGSPLHF
>TRBJ2-3|NA|TRBV13
CASRIRGLGDTQYF
>TRBJ2-7|NA|TRBV7-9
CASSLDHLGTRSSYEQYF
>TRBJ2-7|NA|TRBV5-1
CASTLGNEQYF
>TRBJ1-6|NA|TRBV5-4
CASSLDARVNSPLNF
>TRBJ1-2|NA|TRBV2
CASTLAIQGNGYTF
>TRBJ1-5|NA|TRBV6-1
CASSHGNQNQPQHF
>TRBJ2-7|once|TRBV7-9
CASSLGGPGNEQYF
>TRBJ2-7|NA|TRBV28
CASSLEQPTYEQYF
>TRBJ1-2|few|TRBV4-1
CASSQDGSGFYGYTF
>TRBJ1-1|once|TRBV5-8
CASSFTDRGRSTEAFF